The T cell receptor beta chain described here comes from a study of T-cell memory formation after mild COVID-19. Broader study findings: Second-wave clones reaching peak frequency on day 37 lacked confirmed SARS-CoV-2 specificity.

The germline CDR1 and CDR2 sequences are ENHRY and SYGVKD. The V gene lost 5 bases and the J gene lost 4 bases, with 15 bases spanning the gap. CDR3 length: 15 residues. MiXCR, run by TCRdb on the 5' RACE reads, gives a single entry per CDR3 protein. The sample has about 240,000 distinct CDR3 sequences; roughly 10% are singletons. A word on this clonotype: The target antigen is unknown.

Sequenced: PBMCs or a T cell subset sorted from them (not recorded which). This clonotype originated in a man between 18 and 29 years old who had mild COVID-19 (a few samples of this study predate the infection). Cell type and time point are not known. The chain couples TRBV10-3 to TRBJ1-5; D may be TRBD1 (6 bases). CDR3 sequence (DNA): TGTGCCATCAGTTTGGGTCAGGGACAAAATCAGCCCCAGCATTTT. Translation gives CAISLGQGQNQPQHF.